This T cell receptor (beta chain) is from a study of metastatic and nonmetastatic thyroid tumors. Among the patients, none had received any treatment before thyroid surgery. The table lists this clone with a few counts. TCRdb recomputed clones from the PCR reads via MiXCR. The sample includes roughly 12,000 clones, around a fifth of them seen just once. Sequences were obtained from adjacent normal tissue. The receptor was isolated from a female donor with papillary thyroid cancer or a benign thyroid nodule (not recorded which). Some clones in this sample may be carry-over from other donors' samples.

The chain's CDR3 is CASTLGAGVYNEQFF. The CDR3 DNA is TGTGCCAGCACGCTCGGGGCGGGAGTTTACAATGAGCAGTTCTTC. This chain joins TRBV6-4 and TRBJ2-1, with TRBD2 matching over 7 bases. Germline CDR1 reads MRHNA; CDR2 reads SNTAGT. This CDR3 has 15 residues. V trimming: 7 bases; J trimming: 4 bases; junction bases outside the gene matches: 10.